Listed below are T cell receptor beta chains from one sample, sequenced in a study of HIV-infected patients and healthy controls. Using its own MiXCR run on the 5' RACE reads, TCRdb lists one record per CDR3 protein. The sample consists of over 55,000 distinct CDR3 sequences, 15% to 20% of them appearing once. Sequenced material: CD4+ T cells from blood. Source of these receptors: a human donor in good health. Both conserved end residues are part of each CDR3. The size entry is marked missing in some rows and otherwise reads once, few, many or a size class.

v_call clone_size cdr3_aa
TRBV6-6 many CASSYLGNTEAFF
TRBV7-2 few CASSLVGLRSGANVLTF
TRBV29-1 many CSVVSGATEAFF
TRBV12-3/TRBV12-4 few CASSLGGANTEAFF
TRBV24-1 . CATSDFRVQETQYF
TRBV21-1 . CASPGTGLNYGYTF
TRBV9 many CASSYGTPLAGELFF
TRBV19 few CASSIAGGNTDTQYF
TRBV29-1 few CSAGGTVTDTQYF
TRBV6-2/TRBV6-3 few CASSLAGGQYNEQFF
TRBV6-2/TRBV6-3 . CASSYTGLATLEQYF
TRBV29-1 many CSAGTTDIQYF
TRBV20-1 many CSASRGIHTGELFF
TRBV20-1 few CSAWVYNEQFF